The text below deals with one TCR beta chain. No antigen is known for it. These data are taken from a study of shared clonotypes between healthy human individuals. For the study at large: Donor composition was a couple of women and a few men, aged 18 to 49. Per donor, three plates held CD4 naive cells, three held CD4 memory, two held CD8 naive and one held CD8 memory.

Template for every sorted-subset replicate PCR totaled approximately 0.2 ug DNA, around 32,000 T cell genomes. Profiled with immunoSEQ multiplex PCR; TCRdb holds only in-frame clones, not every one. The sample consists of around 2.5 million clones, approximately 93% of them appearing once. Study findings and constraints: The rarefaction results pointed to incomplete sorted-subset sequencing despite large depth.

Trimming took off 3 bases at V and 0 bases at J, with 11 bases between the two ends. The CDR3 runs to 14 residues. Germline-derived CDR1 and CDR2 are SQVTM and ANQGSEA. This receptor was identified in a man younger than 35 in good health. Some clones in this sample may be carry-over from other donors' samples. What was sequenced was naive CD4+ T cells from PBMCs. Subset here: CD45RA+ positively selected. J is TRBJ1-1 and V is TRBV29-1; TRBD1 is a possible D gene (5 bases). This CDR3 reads CSVEGRMMNTEAFF. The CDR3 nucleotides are TGCAGCGTTGAGGGACGGATGATGAACACTGAAGCTTTCTTT.